A single sample is the source of the 19 T cell receptor beta chains below, sequenced in a study of blood T cell repertoires in COVID-19. Only in-frame clones appear in the TCRdb table, and some are missing; sequencing was by immunoSEQ multiplex PCR. The data hold about 87,000 clones, with about 87% observed a single time. Sequencing input: peripheral blood. The source of these receptors is a man aged 40-49 years with acute or convalescent COVID-19.

The chain joins TRBV27 to TRBJ1-2; D possibly corresponds to TRBD1 (5 bases). The V gene lost 4 bases and the J gene lost 7 bases, with 19 bases spanning the gap. The CDR3 has 15 amino acids. From germline, CDR1 is MNHEY and CDR2 SMNVEV (reference sequence). The CDR3 DNA sequence: TGTGCCAGCAGTTCCCCCGGAAGGCGGGGGTCTGGCTACACCTTC. Residues: CASSSPGRRGSGYTF.

The rearrangement uses TRBV5-4 and TRBJ2-3; D unresolved. Trimming stripped 0 bases from V and 6 bases from J, with 8 bases between. Germline assignment: CDR1 SGHNT and CDR2 YYREEE (reference sequence). The CDR3 loop spans 13 amino acids. CDR3 amino acids: CASSLVAADTQYF. The CDR3 DNA sequence: TGTGCCAGCAGCTTGGTGGCAGCGGATACGCAGTATTTT.

The rearrangement joins TRBV11-2 to TRBJ1-2; TRBD1 matches 9 bases. The CDR3 runs 15 residues. J lost 5 bases, V lost 4 bases, and 8 bases had no gene match. Germline-derived CDR1 and CDR2 are SGHAT and FQNNGV. CDR3 nucleotide sequence: TGTGCCAGCAGCTCAGGGACAGGGAAAGAGTATGGCTACACCTTC. Amino acids: CASSSGTGKEYGYTF.

The rearrangement joins TRBV21-1 to TRBJ1-1; TRBD1 is the table's D call and was not checked against the DNA. TRBV21-1 is annotated as a pseudogene. CDR3 length: 16 amino acids. The CDR3 is CASSKGLGQGGPEAFF. As DNA, the CDR3 is TGTGCCAGCAGCAAAGGGTTGGGACAGGGGGGACCTGAAGCTTTCTTT.

CDR3 amino acids: CASSFGLHLDTEAFF. The CDR3 DNA follows: TGCGCCAGCAGCTTCGGGTTACATCTGGACACTGAAGCTTTCTTT. This chain joins TRBV5-1 and TRBJ1-1, with unresolved D. The CDR3 consists of 15 residues. The germline CDR1 and CDR2 sequences are SGHRS and YFSETQ. V lost 2 bases and J lost 3, with 14 bases in between.

In its sample, this clone was seen once. The rearrangement links TRBV27 to TRBJ2-7, with TRBD1 matching 7 bases. The CDR3 covers 15 residues. V shed 2 bases and J 2 bases; nucleotides not matched to a gene: 6. Germline CDR1 and CDR2: MNHEY and SMNVEV (reference sequence). This CDR3 reads CASSLSSGQAYEQYF. CDR3 nucleotide sequence: TGTGCCAGCAGTTTAAGCTCCGGACAGGCCTACGAGCAGTACTTC.

CDR3 residues: CASSPGPEKLFF. The CDR3 bases are TGTGCCAGCAGCCCTGGCCCAGAAAAACTGTTTTTT. V gene TRBV7-9 combines with J gene TRBJ1-4; D call uncertain. From germline, CDR1 is SEHNR and CDR2 FQNEAQ (reference sequence). Between the trimmed V and J ends, which lost 5 bases and 8 bases, there was a span of 9 bases. CDR3 length: 12 residues.

This chain uses TRBV5-1 with TRBJ1-5; D not certain. CDR1 and CDR2 from the germline V gene are SGHRS and YFSETQ. This CDR3 contains 13 residues. V lost 2 bases and J lost 4, with 7 bases in between. Here the CDR3 reads CASSFDGNQPQHF. The CDR3 DNA reads as TGCGCCAGCAGCTTCGACGGGAATCAGCCCCAGCATTTT.

The chain recombines TRBV30 with TRBJ2-7, with 13 bases matching TRBD2. This CDR3 is 15 amino acids long. Germline-derived CDR1 and CDR2 are GTSNPN and SVGIG (reference sequence). V trimming: 0 bases; J trimming: 2 bases; junction bases outside the gene matches: 1. CDR3: CAWSVLAGGAYEQYF. CDR3 DNA: TGTGCCTGGAGTGTACTAGCGGGAGGGGCCTACGAGCAGTACTTC. Complete variable domain (other parts from reference TRBV30 and TRBJ2-7): SQTIHQWPATLVQPVGSPLSLECTVEGTSNPNLYWYRQAAGRGLQLLFYSVGIGQISSEVPQNLSASRPQDRQFILSSKKLLLSDSGFYLCAWSVLAGGAYEQYFGPGTRLTVT.

The genes are TRBV19 and TRBJ1-1; 7 bases line up with TRBD1. Germline values: CDR1 LNHDA, CDR2 SQIVND (reference sequence). CDR3 size: 14 residues. The trim removed 0 bases at V and 7 bases at J, leaving 5 bases unmatched. CDR3 amino acids: CASSIDRDSNEAFF. CDR3 DNA sequence: TGTGCCAGTAGTATAGACCGGGACAGTAATGAAGCTTTCTTT.

This clone has only a few counts. The V gene is TRBV5-1, the J gene TRBJ1-1; D not resolved. The CDR3 is 16 residues long. The germline V and J ends were trimmed by 0 bases and 1 base, with 13 bases remaining between them. In germline, CDR1 is SGHRS, CDR2 YFSETQ. CDR3 coding DNA: TGCGCCAGCAGCTTGGATGGAGATACCACGAACACTGAAGCTTTCTTT. As protein: CASSLDGDTTNTEAFF.

The CDR3 sequence is CASSIQIAGQGGEQYF. CDR3 bases: TGTGCCAGTAGTATCCAGATCGCGGGACAGGGAGGCGAGCAGTACTTC. The J gene is TRBJ2-7, the V gene TRBV19, with TRBD1 identical over 9 bases. The CDR3 is 16 residues long. J lost 6 bases, V lost 3 bases, and 12 bases had no gene match. The germline V gene encodes CDR1 LNHDA and CDR2 SQIVND (reference sequence).

The gene calls are TRBV7-8 and TRBJ2-7; TRBD2 aligns across 8 bases. With 5 bases clipped from V and 3 bases from J, the junction kept 9 bases outside the gene matches. The CDR3 is 15 residues long. Germline CDR1 is SGHVS and CDR2 is FQNEAQ. This CDR3 reads CASSPGGGLGYEQYF. CDR3 DNA sequence: TGTGCCAGCAGCCCCGGGGGGGGATTAGGCTACGAGCAGTACTTC.

J is TRBJ2-3 and V is TRBV12-3 or TRBV12-4, with 9 bases fitting TRBD1. V lost 5 bases and J lost 14; bases outside the gene matches: 11. The length of the CDR3 is 13 residues. The CDR3 sequence is CASSRQSGTGLYF. Written as DNA, the CDR3 is TGTGCCAGCAGTCGTCAATCCGGGACAGGGCTGTATTTT.

This chain links TRBV19 with TRBJ2-1; D perhaps matches TRBD2 (5 bases). The germline gives CDR1 LNHDA, CDR2 SQIVND (reference sequence). The length of the CDR3 is 13 residues. V was shortened by 5 bases and J by 9 bases, with 14 bases between the two germline ends. CDR3 protein: CASSDEIRGEQFF. CDR3 nucleotides: TGTGCCAGTAGTGACGAGATACGGGGTGAGCAGTTCTTC.

The genes are TRBV5-5 and TRBJ2-3, with 12 nucleotides matching TRBD2. The CDR3 contains 16 residues. V was clipped by 0 bases and J by 6 bases; unmatched bases: 5. CDR1 is SGHKS and CDR2 is YYEKEE in the germline V gene (reference sequence). CDR3 in amino acids: CASSLGLAGGPDTQYF. The CDR3 nucleotides read TGTGCCAGCAGCTTGGGGCTAGCGGGAGGGCCGGATACGCAGTATTTT.

The chain couples TRBV25-1 to TRBJ1-2; 8 nucleotides match TRBD1. V was pared by 2 bases and J by 5 bases, with 4 bases of the junction left unmatched. The CDR3 has 14 amino acids. Germline V gives CDR1 MGHDK, CDR2 SYGVNS. The CDR3: CASSEIGQGYGYTF. The CDR3 region has the DNA TGTGCCAGCAGTGAAATCGGACAGGGTTATGGCTACACCTTC.

The genes are TRBV12-3 or TRBV12-4 and TRBJ2-1; D is uncertain. V lost 2 bases to trimming and J lost 7 bases, with 3 bases between them. The CDR3 sequence is 11 residues long. The chain's CDR3 is CASSLINEQFF. The CDR3 DNA reads as TGTGCCAGCAGTTTAATAAATGAGCAGTTCTTC.

V and J are TRBV9 and TRBJ1-4; D remains unclear. The CDR3 is 13 residues long. The V and J ends lost 0 bases and 6 bases respectively, with 6 bases between them. Germline-derived CDR1 and CDR2 are SGDLS and YYNGEE. The CDR3 loop reads CASSVGQDEKLFF. The CDR3 DNA is TGTGCCAGCAGCGTAGGACAAGATGAAAAACTGTTTTTT.